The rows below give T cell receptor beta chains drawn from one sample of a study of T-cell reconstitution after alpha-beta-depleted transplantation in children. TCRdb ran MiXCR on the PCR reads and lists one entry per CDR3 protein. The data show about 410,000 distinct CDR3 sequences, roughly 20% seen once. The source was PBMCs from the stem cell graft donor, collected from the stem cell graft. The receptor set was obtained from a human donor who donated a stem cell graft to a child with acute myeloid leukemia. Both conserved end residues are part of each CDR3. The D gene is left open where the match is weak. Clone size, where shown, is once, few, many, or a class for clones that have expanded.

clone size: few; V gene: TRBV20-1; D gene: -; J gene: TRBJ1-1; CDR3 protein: CSARNMNTEAFF; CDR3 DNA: TGCAGTGCTAGAAACATGAACACTGAAGCTTTCTTT
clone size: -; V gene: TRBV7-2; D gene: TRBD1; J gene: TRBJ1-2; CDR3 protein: CASSQGQEGGYTF; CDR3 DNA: TGTGCCAGCAGCCAGGGACAGGAGGGTGGCTACACCTTC
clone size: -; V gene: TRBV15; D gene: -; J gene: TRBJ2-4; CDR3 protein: CATSRDLVSPSSDTIF; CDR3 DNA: TGTGCCACCAGCAGAGATTTAGTTTCACCCAGCAGTGATACAATCTTC
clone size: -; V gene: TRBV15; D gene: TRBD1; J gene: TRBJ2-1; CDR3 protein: CATSYRRTGLVSSYNEQFF; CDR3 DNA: TGTGCCACCAGTTATCGACGGACAGGGCTTGTTTCGTCCTACAATGAGCAGTTCTTC
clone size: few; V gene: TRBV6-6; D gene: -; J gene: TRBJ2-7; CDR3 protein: CASTMANREEQYF; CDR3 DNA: TGTGCCAGCACTATGGCGAATCGAGAGGAGCAGTACTTC
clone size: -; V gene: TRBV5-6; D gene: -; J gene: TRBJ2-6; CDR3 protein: CASSLRRRGANVLTF; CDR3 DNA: TGTGCCAGCAGCCTTCGACGGAGGGGGGCCAACGTCCTGACTTTC
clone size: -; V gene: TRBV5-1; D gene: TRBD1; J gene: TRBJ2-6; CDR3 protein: CASSDGTGTGTGANVLTF; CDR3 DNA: TGCGCCAGCAGCGACGGGACCGGGACAGGGACTGGGGCCAACGTCCTGACTTTC
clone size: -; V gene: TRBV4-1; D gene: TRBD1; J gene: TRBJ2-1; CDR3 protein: CASSPWGRDRSYNEQFF; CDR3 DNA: TGCGCCAGCAGCCCCTGGGGTAGGGACAGGAGCTACAATGAGCAGTTCTTC
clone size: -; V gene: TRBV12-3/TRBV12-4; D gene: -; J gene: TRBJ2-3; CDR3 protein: CASSFRVDSDTQYF; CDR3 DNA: TGTGCCAGCAGTTTTAGGGTCGACTCAGATACGCAGTATTTT
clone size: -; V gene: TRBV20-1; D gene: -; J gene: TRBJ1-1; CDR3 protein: CSARLTGRNTEAFF; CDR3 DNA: TGCAGTGCTAGACTCACAGGGCGGAACACTGAAGCTTTCTTT
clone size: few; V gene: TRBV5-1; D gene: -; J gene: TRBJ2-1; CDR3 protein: CASSLAALLTYNEQFF; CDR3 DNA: TGCGCCAGCAGCTTGGCCGCGTTACTCACCTACAATGAGCAGTTCTTC
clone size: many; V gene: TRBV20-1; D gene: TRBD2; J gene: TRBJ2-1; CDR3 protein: CSARDGLVGHNEQFF; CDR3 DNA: TGCAGTGCTAGAGACGGACTAGTGGGGCACAATGAGCAGTTCTTC
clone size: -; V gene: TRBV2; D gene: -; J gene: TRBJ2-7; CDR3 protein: CASSYLGSNRLTRPTEQYF; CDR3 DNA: TGTGCCAGCAGTTATCTGGGATCCAACCGACTTACGCGTCCCACTGAGCAGTACTTC
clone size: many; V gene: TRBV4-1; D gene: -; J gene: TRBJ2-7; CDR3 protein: CASSQDGSREQYF; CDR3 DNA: TGCGCCAGCAGCCAAGACGGGTCGCGGGAGCAGTACTTC
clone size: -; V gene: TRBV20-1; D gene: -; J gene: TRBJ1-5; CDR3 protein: CSARDGPRAQHF; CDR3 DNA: TGCAGTGCCAGAGACGGACCCAGGGCCCAGCATTTT
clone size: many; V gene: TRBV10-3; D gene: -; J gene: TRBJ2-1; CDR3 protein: CAISEGSSPYNEQFF; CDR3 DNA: TGTGCCATCAGTGAGGGTAGCAGTCCCTACAATGAGCAGTTCTTC
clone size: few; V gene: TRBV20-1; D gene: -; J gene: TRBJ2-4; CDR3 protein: CSCREVAKNIQYF; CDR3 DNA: TGCAGTTGTAGGGAGGTAGCCAAAAACATTCAGTACTTC
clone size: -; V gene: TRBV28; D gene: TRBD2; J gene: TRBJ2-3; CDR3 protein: CASSFEGGISTDTQYF; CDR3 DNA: TGTGCCAGCAGTTTTGAGGGAGGGATCAGCACAGATACGCAGTATTTT
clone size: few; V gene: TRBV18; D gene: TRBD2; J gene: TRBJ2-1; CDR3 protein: CASSLKGLSNEQFF; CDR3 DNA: TGTGCCAGCTCGCTAAAGGGACTATCCAATGAGCAGTTCTTC
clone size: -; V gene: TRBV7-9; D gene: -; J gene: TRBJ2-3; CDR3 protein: CASSLQADTQYF; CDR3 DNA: TGTGCCAGCAGCTTACAGGCAGATACGCAGTATTTT
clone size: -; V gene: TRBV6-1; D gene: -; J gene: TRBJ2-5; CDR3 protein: CASSPVGLRQETQYF; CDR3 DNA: TGTGCCAGCAGCCCGGTCGGACTCCGACAAGAGACCCAGTACTTC
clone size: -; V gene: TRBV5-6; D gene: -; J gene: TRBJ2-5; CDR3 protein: CASSDQGGAQETQYF; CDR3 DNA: TGTGCCAGCAGCGACCAGGGGGGAGCGCAAGAGACCCAGTACTTC
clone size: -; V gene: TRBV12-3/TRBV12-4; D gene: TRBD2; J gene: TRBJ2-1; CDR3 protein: CASSRTSGSIDEQFF; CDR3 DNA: TGTGCCAGCAGTAGGACTAGCGGGAGTATCGATGAGCAGTTCTTC
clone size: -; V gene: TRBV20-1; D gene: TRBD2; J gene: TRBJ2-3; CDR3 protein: CSARTSLAGGPDTQYF; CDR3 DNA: TGCAGTGCTCGAACCTCACTAGCGGGAGGGCCAGATACGCAGTATTTT
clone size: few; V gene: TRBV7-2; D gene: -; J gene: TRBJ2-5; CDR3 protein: CASSPRRTDQETQYF; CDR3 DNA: TGTGCCAGCAGCCCCCGGAGGACAGACCAAGAGACCCAGTACTTC
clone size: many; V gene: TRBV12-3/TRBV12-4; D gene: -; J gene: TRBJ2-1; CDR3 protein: CASSQTNEQFF; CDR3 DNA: TGTGCCAGCAGTCAGACTAATGAGCAGTTCTTC
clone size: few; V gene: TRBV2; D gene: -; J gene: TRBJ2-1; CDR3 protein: CASIRGETPNNEQFF; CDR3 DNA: TGTGCCAGCATTCGGGGCGAGACGCCTAACAATGAGCAGTTCTTC
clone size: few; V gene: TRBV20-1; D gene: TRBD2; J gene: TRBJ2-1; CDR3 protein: CSARDPQLLQREEYNEQFF; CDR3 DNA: TGCAGTGCTAGGGACCCCCAACTATTACAGCGGGAGGAGTACAATGAGCAGTTCTTC
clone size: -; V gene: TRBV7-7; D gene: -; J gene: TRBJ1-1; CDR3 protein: CASSHRQAEAFF; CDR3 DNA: TGTGCTAGCAGCCACCGACAGGCTGAAGCTTTCTTT
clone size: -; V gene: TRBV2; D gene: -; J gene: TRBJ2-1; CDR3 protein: CASNNGPYNEQFF; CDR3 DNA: TGTGCCAGCAATAATGGGCCCTACAATGAGCAGTTCTTC
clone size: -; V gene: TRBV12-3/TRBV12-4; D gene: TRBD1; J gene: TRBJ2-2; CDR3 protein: CASSPTGERAGELFF; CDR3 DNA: TGTGCCAGCAGTCCTACAGGGGAGAGGGCCGGGGAGCTGTTTTTT
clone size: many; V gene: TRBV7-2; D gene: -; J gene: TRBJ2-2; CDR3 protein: CASSLYRVSENTGELFF; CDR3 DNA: TGTGCCAGCAGCTTATATAGGGTTAGCGAGAACACCGGGGAGCTGTTTTTT
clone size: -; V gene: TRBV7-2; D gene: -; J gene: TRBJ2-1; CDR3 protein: CASSLGVGKYYNEQFF; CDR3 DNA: TGTGCCAGCAGCTTAGGGGTCGGGAAGTACTACAATGAGCAGTTCTTC
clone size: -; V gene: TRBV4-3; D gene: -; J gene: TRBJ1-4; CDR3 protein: CASSQDWKEDEKLFF; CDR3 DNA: TGCGCCAGCAGCCAAGATTGGAAAGAGGATGAAAAACTGTTTTTT
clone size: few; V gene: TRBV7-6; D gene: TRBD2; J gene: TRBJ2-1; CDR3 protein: CASSLGLGGEQFF; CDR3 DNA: TGTGCCAGCAGCTTAGGTCTGGGAGGGGAGCAGTTCTTC
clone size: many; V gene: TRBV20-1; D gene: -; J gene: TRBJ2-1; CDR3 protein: CSARLSGSLDNEQFF; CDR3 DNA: TGCAGTGCTCGGCTTTCCGGCAGTTTGGACAATGAGCAGTTCTTC
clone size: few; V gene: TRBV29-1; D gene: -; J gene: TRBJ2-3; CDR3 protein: CSVARGRTDTQYF; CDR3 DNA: TGCAGCGTTGCAAGGGGCAGGACAGATACGCAGTATTTT